This TCR beta chain is from a study of CD8 T cells in Susac syndrome. The ends were cut back, 6 bases at V and 1 base at J, with 12 bases in the middle. There are 14 residues in the CDR3. Germline V gene lookup returns CDR1 SGHAT and CDR2 FQNNGV. Roughly 0.5 to 1 ug RNA was reverse transcribed with random hexamers. MiXCR, run by TCRdb on the immunoSEQ multiplex PCR reads, gives a single entry per CDR3 protein. The data show about 190,000 distinct CDR3 sequences, nearly 97% seen once. This TCR came from a human donor with Susac syndrome. The chain uses TRBV11-2 and TRBJ1-1; no clear D. The specimen sequenced was CD4+ T cells from PBMCs. Here the CDR3 reads CASSTLGGNTEAFF. The CDR3 DNA is TGTGCCAGCAGTACCTTGGGCGGGAACACTGAAGCTTTCTTT.